Below, 13 T cell receptor beta chains from the same sample are listed, as sequenced in a study of cytotoxic CD8 clonotypes in ibrutinib-treated CLL. Sequencing was performed with immunoSEQ multiplex PCR; in TCRdb, only in-frame clones are kept and a portion is missing. The repertoire holds about 86,000 clones, with approximately 86% as singletons. The sequencing used PBMCs, collected before ibrutinib treatment. Receptor source: a human donor with chronic lymphocytic leukemia.

CDR3 DNA: TGCGCCAGCAAAGAGACTAGCGGGTACTCCTACAATGAGCAGTTCTTC. Encoded protein: CASKETSGYSYNEQFF. The chain links TRBV5-1 to TRBJ2-1; 10 bases align to TRBD2. Trimming cost V 6 bases and J 0 bases; bases outside gene matches: 6. The V gene's germline CDR1 is SGHRS and CDR2 YFSETQ. This CDR3 is 16 amino acids long.

The chain is built from TRBV29-1 and TRBJ2-7, with D unresolved. With 4 bases removed from V and 3 bases from J, the gap between germline ends came to 7 bases. CDR1 is SQVTM, CDR2 ANQGSEA, per germline. This CDR3 is built from 11 residues. The DNA for the CDR3 is TGCAGCGTTGGTGTGGGCTACGAGCAGTACTTC. It codes for CSVGVGYEQYF.

The DNA of the CDR3 is TGTGCCAGCAGCTTAGCGTGGACTAGCGGGGACTACAATGAGCAGTTCTTC. Protein product: CASSLAWTSGDYNEQFF. This rearrangement joins TRBV7-8 to TRBJ2-1; TRBD2 agrees at 12 bases. The CDR3 has 17 residues. The germline gives CDR1 SGHVS, CDR2 FQNEAQ. The junction had 3 bases not matched to a gene; V was cut back by 0 bases and J by 3 bases.

This chain links TRBV6-1 with TRBJ2-7, with D perhaps assigned TRBD1 or TRBD2 (5 bases each). The CDR3 sequence is 14 residues long. Trimming pared 2 bases from V and 2 bases from J, leaving 10 bases between. Germline lookup yields CDR1 MNHNS and CDR2 SASEGT. The CDR3 sequence is CASSEMRGPYEQYF. The CDR3 nucleotides are TGTGCCAGCAGTGAAATGAGGGGCCCCTACGAGCAGTACTTC.

V and J are TRBV5-4 and TRBJ2-7; the match to TRBD2 covers 8 bases. This CDR3 is 13 amino acids long. Germline V gene lookup returns CDR1 SGHNT and CDR2 YYREEE (reference sequence). Germline trimming cut 2 bases from V and 7 bases from J; bases unmatched to any gene: 5. CDR3 nucleotide sequence: TGTGCCAGCAGCTTCGGCGGGGGGCAGGAGCAGTACTTC. It specifies CASSFGGGQEQYF.

The gene calls are TRBV2 and TRBJ1-2, with D maybe TRBD1 (6 bases). Trimming took 6 bases from V and 7 from J, leaving 18 bases between them. Germline V gives CDR1 SNHLY, CDR2 FYNNEI. CDR3 size: 14 residues. This CDR3 reads CASSQYRDSFGYTF. CDR3 nucleotide sequence: TGTGCCAGCAGCCAATACAGGGATTCGTTTGGCTACACCTTC.

The gene calls are TRBV5-4 and TRBJ1-4; D gene uncertain. This CDR3 has 18 residues. The V end was cut by 4 bases, the J end by 0 bases, with 19 bases between. CDR1 and CDR2 (germline): SGHNT, YYREEE (reference sequence). For the CDR3, the DNA is TGTGCCAGCAGCCCTGGAGTGGGTTCGGGCGCAACTAATGAAAAACTGTTTTTT. Translating gives CASSPGVGSGATNEKLFF.

This clone was seen once. This rearrangement joins TRBV9 to TRBJ2-5; 7 bases fit TRBD1. The CDR3 runs to 14 residues. The junction had 6 bases not matched to a gene; V was cut back by 4 bases and J by 3 bases. Germline CDR1 and CDR2: SGDLS and YYNGEE. The CDR3 loop is CASSKEGQKETQYF. The CDR3, as DNA: TGTGCCAGCAGCAAAGAGGGACAGAAAGAGACCCAGTACTTC.

CDR3: CASSRTSGVEGEQYF. The CDR3 nucleotides read TGTGCCAGCAGCAGGACTAGCGGGGTCGAGGGCGAGCAGTACTTC. The gene calls are TRBV6-5 and TRBJ2-7, with 12 bases that match TRBD2. Trimming cost V 6 bases and J 6 bases; bases outside gene matches: 9. The CDR3 has 15 residues. Germline V CDR1 and CDR2: MNHEY, SVGAGI.

The chain joins TRBV7-9 to TRBJ2-1, with 11 bases matching TRBD2. With 6 bases clipped from V and 8 bases from J, the junction kept 12 bases outside the gene matches. CDR1 is SEHNR and CDR2 is FQNEAQ in the germline V gene (reference sequence). This CDR3 spans 16 amino acids. CDR3 sequence: CASREARLAGLDEQFF. The CDR3 nucleotides read TGTGCCAGCAGAGAAGCTAGACTAGCGGGACTCGATGAGCAGTTCTTC.

The chain is built from TRBV11-1 and TRBJ2-5; TRBD2 matches 14 bases. Trimming removed 3 bases from V and 4 bases from J; junction bases left unmatched: 7. The CDR3 is made up of 17 amino acids. Looked up from germline, CDR1 is SGHAT and CDR2 is FQDESV (reference sequence). As DNA, the CDR3 is TGTGCCAGCAGCTTGGGACTAGCGGGAGTGGGGCGAGAGACCCAGTACTTC. As protein: CASSLGLAGVGRETQYF. The entire variable domain, with the rest obtained from reference TRBV11-1 and TRBJ2-5, is as follows: EAEVAQSPRYKITEKSQAVAFWCDPISGHATLYWYRQILGQGPELLVQFQDESVVDDSQLPKDRFSAERLKGVDSTLKIQPAELGDSAMYLCASSLGLAGVGRETQYFGPGTRLLVL.

The chain couples TRBV6-1 to TRBJ2-7; 7 bases agree with TRBD1. This CDR3 has 14 amino acids. Germline V gene lookup returns CDR1 MNHNS and CDR2 SASEGT. Losses at the gene ends were 3 bases for V and 7 bases for J; bases not matched to a gene: 9. The CDR3 loop reads CASSESRRRGEQYF. The CDR3 coding sequence is TGTGCCAGCAGTGAGTCTCGCCGCAGGGGGGAGCAGTACTTC.

V usage is TRBV19 and J usage is TRBJ1-5; D gene ambiguous. Germline V gives CDR1 LNHDA, CDR2 SQIVND (reference sequence). V shed 3 bases and J shed 0 bases, with 9 bases lying between them. The CDR3 extends over 15 amino acids. CDR3 in DNA: TGTGCCAGTAGTATGGCGGTTTATAGCAATCAGCCCCAGCATTTT. Amino acid sequence: CASSMAVYSNQPQHF.